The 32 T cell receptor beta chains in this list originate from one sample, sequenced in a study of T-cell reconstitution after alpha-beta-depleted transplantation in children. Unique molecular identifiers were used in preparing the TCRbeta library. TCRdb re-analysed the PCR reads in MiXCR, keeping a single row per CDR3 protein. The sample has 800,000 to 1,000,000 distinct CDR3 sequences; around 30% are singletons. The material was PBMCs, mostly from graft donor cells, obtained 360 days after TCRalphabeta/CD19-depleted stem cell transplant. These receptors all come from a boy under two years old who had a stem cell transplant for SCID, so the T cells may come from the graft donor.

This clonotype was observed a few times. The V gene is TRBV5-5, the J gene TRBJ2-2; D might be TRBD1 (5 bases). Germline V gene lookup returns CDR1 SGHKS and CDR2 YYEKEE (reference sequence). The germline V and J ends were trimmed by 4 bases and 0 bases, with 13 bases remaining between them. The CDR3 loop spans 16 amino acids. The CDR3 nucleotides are TGTGCCAGCAGCCCCAGGGTTTCCTCGAACACCGGGGAGCTGTTTTTT. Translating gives CASSPRVSSNTGELFF. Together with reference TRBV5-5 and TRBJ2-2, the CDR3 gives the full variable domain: DAGVTQSPTHLIKTRGQQVTLRCSPISGHKSVSWYQQVLGQGPQFIFQYYEKEERGRGNFPDRFSARQFPNYSSELNVNALLLGDSALYLCASSPRVSSNTGELFFGEGSRLTVL.

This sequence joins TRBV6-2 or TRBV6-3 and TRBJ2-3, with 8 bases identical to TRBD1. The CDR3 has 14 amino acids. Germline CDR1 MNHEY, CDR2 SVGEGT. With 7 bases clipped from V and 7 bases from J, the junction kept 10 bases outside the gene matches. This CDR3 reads CASTPTGAFNTQYF. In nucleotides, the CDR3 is TGTGCCAGCACCCCGACAGGGGCCTTTAATACGCAGTATTTT.

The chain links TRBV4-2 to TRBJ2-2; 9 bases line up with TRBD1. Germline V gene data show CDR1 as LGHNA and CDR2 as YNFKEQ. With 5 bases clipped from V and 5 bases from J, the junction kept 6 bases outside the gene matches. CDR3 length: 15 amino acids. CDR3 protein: CASSGDRAGTGELFF. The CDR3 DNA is TGTGCCAGCAGCGGGGACAGGGCGGGAACCGGGGAGCTGTTTTTT.

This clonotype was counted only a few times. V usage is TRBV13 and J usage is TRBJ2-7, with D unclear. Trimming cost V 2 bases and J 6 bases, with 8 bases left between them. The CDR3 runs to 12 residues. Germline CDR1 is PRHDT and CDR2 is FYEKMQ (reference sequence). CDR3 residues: CASSLSGSEQYF. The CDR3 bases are TGTGCCAGCAGCTTAAGTGGCAGCGAGCAGTACTTC.

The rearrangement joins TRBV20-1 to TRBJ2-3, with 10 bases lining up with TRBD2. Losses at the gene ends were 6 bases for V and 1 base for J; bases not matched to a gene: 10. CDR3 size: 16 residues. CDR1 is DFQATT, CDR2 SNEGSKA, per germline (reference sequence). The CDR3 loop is CSATPSGGVRTDTQYF. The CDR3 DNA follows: TGCAGTGCGACGCCTAGCGGGGGTGTTCGCACAGATACGCAGTATTTT.

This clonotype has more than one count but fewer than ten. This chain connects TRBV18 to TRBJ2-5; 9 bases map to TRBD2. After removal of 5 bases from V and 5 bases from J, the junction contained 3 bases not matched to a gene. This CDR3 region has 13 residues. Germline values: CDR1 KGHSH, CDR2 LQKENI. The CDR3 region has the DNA TGTGCCAGCTCAGGGACTAGCCGGGAGACCCAGTACTTC. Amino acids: CASSGTSRETQYF.

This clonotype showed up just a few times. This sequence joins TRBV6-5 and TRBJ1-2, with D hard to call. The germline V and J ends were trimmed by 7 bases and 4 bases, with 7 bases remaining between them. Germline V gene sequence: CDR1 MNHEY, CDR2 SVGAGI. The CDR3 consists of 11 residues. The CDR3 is CASKAIYGYTF. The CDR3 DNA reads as TGTGCCAGCAAGGCCATCTATGGCTACACCTTC.

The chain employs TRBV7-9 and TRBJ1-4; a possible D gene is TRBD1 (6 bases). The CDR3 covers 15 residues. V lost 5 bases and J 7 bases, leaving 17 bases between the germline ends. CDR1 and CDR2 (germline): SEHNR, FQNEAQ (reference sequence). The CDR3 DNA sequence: TGTGCCAGCAGCCCCGGGACACGAGAAGGTGAAAAACTGTTTTTT. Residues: CASSPGTREGEKLFF.

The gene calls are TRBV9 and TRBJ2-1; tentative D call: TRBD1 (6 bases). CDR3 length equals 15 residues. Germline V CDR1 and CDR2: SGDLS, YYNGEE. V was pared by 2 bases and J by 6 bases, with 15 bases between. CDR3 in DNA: TGTGCCAGCAGCGTTCAGGGGTCCCAGGTCAATGAGCAGTTCTTC. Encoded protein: CASSVQGSQVNEQFF.

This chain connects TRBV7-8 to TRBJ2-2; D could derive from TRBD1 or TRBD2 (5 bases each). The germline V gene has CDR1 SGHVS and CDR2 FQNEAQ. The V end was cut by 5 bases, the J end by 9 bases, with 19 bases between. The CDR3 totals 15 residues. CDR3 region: CASSQQIQRGRELFF. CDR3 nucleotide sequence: TGTGCCAGCAGCCAACAGATCCAACGGGGCCGGGAGCTGTTTTTT.

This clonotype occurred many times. DNA for the CDR3: TGTGCCAGCAGCCTCAGGGGTGGGGGCACAGATACGCAGTATTTT. Translation gives CASSLRGGGTDTQYF. The chain has TRBV7-6 and TRBJ2-3; a weak D match, TRBD1 (6 bases). V dropped 5 bases and J dropped 1 base, with 13 bases sitting between them. CDR3 size: 15 residues. Germline CDR1 reads SGHVS; CDR2 reads FNYEAQ.

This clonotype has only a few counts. This CDR3 is CASSRTGTSSYNEQFF. Written as DNA, the CDR3 is TGTGCCAGCTCACGGACCGGGACTAGCTCCTACAATGAGCAGTTCTTC. J is TRBJ2-1 and V is TRBV19; 8 nucleotides align to TRBD2. V lost 9 bases to trimming and J lost 0 bases; unmatched junction nucleotides: 10. The CDR3 extends over 16 amino acids. CDR1 and CDR2 (germline): LNHDA, SQIVND (reference sequence). The whole variable domain, filled in from reference TRBV19 and TRBJ2-1, reads DGGITQSPKYLFRKEGQNVTLSCEQNLNHDAMYWYRQDPGQGLRLIYYSQIVNDFQKGDIAEGYSVSREKKESFPLTVTSAQKNPTAFYLCASSRTGTSSYNEQFFGPGTRLTVL.

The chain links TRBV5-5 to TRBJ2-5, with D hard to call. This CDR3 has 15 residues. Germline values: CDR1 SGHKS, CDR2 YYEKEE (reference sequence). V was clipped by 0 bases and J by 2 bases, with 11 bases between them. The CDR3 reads CASSLASMGQETQYF. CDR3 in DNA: TGTGCCAGCAGCTTGGCATCTATGGGGCAAGAGACCCAGTACTTC.

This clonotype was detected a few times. This CDR3 reads CASTQLGYNEQFF. CDR3 in DNA: TGTGCCAGCACCCAACTCGGGTACAATGAGCAGTTCTTC. The V and J genes are TRBV27 and TRBJ2-1; D remains unclear. V lost 7 bases, J lost 4 bases, and 11 bases lay in between. The CDR3 has 13 residues. Germline-derived CDR1 and CDR2 are MNHEY and SMNVEV (reference sequence).

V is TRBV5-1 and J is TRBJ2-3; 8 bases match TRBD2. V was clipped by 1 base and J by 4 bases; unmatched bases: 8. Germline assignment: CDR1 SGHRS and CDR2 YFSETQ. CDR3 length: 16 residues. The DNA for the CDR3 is TGCGCCAGCAGCTTGACGGGACTAGTTCTCGCAGATACGCAGTATTTT. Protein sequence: CASSLTGLVLADTQYF.

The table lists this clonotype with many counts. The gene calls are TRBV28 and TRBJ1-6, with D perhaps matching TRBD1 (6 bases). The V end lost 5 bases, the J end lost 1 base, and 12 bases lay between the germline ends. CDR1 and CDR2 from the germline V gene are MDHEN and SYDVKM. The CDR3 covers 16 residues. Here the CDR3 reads CASSPRGASYNSPLHF. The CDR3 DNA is TGTGCCAGCAGTCCAAGGGGGGCGTCCTATAATTCACCCCTCCACTTT. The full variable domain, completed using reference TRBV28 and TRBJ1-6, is DVKVTQSSRYLVKRTGEKVFLECVQDMDHENMFWYRQDPGLGLRLIYFSYDVKMKEKGDIPEGYSVSREKKERFSLILESASTNQTSMYLCASSPRGASYNSPLHFGNGTRLTVT.

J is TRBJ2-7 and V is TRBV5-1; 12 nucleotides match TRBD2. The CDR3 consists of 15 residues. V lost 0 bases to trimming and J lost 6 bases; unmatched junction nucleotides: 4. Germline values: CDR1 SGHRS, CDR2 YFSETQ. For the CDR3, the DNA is TGCGCCAGCAGCTTGGGACTAGCGGGGGCCGGCGAGCAGTACTTC. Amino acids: CASSLGLAGAGEQYF.

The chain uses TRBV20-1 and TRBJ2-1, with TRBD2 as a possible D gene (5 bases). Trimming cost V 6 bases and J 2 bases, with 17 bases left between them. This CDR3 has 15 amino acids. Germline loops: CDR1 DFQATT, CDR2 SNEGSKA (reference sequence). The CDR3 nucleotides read TGCAGTGCAGAGGGTCCGGACGGAGCCTACAATGAGCAGTTCTTC. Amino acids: CSAEGPDGAYNEQFF.

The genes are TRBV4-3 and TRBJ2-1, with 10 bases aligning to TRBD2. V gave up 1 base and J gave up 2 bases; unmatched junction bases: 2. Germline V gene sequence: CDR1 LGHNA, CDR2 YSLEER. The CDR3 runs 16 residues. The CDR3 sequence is CASSQVAGGAYNEQFF. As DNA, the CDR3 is TGCGCCAGCAGCCAAGTAGCGGGGGGAGCCTACAATGAGCAGTTCTTC.

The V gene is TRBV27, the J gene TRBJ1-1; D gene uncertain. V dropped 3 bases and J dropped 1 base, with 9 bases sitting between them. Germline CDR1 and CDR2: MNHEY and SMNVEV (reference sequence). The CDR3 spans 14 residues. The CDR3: CASSLRRKNTEAFF. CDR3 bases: TGTGCCAGCAGTTTGAGGCGGAAGAACACTGAAGCTTTCTTT.

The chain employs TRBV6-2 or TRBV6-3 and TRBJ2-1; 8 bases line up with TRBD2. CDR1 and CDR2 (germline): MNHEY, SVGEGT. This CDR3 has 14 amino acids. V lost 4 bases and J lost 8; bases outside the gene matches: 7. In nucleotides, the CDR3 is TGTGCCAGCAGTTCGGGGGGGCCTTCGGATGAGCAGTTCTTC. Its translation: CASSSGGPSDEQFF.

This chain's CDR3 is CATQASEAETQYF. CDR3 nucleotide sequence: TGTGCCACCCAAGCTTCAGAGGCAGAGACCCAGTACTTC. This sequence joins TRBV15 and TRBJ2-5; D is uncertain. Trimming took 8 bases from V and 4 from J, leaving 14 bases between them. CDR3 length: 13 amino acids. Germline V gives CDR1 LNHNV, CDR2 YYDKDF (reference sequence).

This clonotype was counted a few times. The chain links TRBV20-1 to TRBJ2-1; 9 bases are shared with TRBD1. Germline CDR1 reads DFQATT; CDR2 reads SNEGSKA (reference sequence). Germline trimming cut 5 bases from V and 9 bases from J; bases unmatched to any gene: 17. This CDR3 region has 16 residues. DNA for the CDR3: TGCAGTGCTTCCAACCGGCCGGGACAGGGTGTAGTTGAGCAGTTCTTC. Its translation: CSASNRPGQGVVEQFF.

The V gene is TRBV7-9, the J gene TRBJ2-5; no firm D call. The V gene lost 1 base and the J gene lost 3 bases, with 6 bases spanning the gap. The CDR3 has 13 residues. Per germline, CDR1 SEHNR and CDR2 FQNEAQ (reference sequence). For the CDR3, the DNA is TGTGCCAGCAGCTTAGGGTGGGAAGAGACCCAGTACTTC. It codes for CASSLGWEETQYF.

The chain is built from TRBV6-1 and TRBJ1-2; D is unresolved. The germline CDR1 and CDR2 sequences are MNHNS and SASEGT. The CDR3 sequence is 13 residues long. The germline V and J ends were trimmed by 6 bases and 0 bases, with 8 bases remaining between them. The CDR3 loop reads CASSRLANYGYTF. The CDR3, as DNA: TGTGCCAGCAGCAGGCTTGCTAACTATGGCTACACCTTC.

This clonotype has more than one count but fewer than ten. CDR3 DNA sequence: TGTGCCAGTACCCCCGAGCGGGGGGCCTTTCATGAGCAGTTCTTC. It translates to CASTPERGAFHEQFF. This chain uses TRBV19 with TRBJ2-1; 9 bases align to TRBD2. The trim removed 7 bases at V and 8 bases at J, leaving 12 bases unmatched. Germline values: CDR1 LNHDA, CDR2 SQIVND (reference sequence). There are 15 residues in the CDR3.

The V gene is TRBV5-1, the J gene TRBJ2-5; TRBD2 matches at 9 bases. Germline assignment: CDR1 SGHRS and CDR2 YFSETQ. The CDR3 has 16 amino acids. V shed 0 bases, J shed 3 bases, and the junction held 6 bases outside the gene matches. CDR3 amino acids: CASSLGLAGKEETQYF. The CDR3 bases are TGCGCCAGCAGCTTGGGTCTAGCGGGGAAAGAAGAGACCCAGTACTTC.

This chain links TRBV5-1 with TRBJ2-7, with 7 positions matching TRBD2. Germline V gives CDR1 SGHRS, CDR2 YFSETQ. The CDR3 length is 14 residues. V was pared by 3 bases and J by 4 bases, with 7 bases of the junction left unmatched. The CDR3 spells CASSWGGVKYEQYF. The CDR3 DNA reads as TGCGCCAGCAGCTGGGGAGGGGTCAAGTACGAGCAGTACTTC.

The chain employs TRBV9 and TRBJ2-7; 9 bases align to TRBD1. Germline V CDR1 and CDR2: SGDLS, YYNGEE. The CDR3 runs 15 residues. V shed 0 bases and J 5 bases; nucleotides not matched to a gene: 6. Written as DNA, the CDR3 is TGTGCCAGCAGCGTAGCTTGGGACAGGGCCCACGAGCAGTACTTC. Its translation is CASSVAWDRAHEQYF.

DNA of the CDR3: TGTGCCAGCAGCCAAGGGGGGAACATAGCGTCCTATGGCTACACCTTC. Translated, it gives CASSQGGNIASYGYTF. The genes are TRBV3-1 and TRBJ1-2; a weak D match, TRBD1 (5 bases). The V gene's germline CDR1 is LGHDT and CDR2 YNNKEL (reference sequence). This CDR3 has 16 amino acids. Deletions cut 1 base from V and 4 bases from J, with 16 bases between.

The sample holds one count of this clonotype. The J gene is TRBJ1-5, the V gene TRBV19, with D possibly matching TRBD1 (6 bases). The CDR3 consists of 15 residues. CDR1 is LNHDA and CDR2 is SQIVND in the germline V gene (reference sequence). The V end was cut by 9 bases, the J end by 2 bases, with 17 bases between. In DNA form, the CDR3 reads TGTGCCAGCCTAGCCAGGGGTGAGGGCAATCAGCCCCAGCATTTT. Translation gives CASLARGEGNQPQHF.

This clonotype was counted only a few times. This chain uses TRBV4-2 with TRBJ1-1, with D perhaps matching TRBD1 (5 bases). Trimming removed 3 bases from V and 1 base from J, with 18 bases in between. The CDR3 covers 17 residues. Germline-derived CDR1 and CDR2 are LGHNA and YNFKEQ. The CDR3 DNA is TGTGCCAGCAGCCAGATGGACACCTCCCTCGGGAACACTGAAGCTTTCTTT. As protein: CASSQMDTSLGNTEAFF.